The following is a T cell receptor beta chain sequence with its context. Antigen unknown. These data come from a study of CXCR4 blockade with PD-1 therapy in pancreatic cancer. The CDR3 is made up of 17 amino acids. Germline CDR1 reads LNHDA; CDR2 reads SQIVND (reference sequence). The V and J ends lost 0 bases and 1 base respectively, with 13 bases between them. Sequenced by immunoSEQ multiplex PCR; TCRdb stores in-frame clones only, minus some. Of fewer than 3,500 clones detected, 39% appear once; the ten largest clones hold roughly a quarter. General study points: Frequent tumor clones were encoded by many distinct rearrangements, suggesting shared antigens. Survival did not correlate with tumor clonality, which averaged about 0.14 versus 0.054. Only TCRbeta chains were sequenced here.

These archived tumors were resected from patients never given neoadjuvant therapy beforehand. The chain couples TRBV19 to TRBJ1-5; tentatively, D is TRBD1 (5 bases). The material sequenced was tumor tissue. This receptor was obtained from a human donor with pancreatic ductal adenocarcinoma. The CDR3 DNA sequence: TGTGCCAGTAGTATAGATTTGGGTCAGGGCAGCAATCAGCCCCAGCATTTT. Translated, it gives CASSIDLGQGSNQPQHF.